This TCR beta chain came from a study of OX40 agonist ivuxolimab in advanced cancers. Looking at the study overall: In this cohort, patients received ivuxolimab, an agonistic anti-OX40 (CD134) antibody. Patients enrolled in dose escalation were diagnosed with hepatocellular carcinoma, melanoma, renal cell or head and neck cancer.

Germline V gene lookup returns CDR1 MGHRA and CDR2 YSYEKL. The CDR3 has 12 amino acids. The V end was cut by 4 bases, the J end by 7 bases, with 8 bases between. Whole-study results and caveats: Clonal expansion from baseline to week 6 occurred in both CD4+ and CD8+ T cells.

The table came from immunoSEQ multiplex PCR; TCRdb's copy has only in-frame clones and leaves some out. In the table there are about 45,000 clones, 84% of which are singletons. Anyone with autoimmune disease history or systemic immunosuppression was excluded. As regards this clone: Its antigen is unidentified.

The material sequenced was CD4+ or CD8+ T cells sorted from blood, taken in a trial of the OX40 agonist ivuxolimab. This TCR derives from an adult with an advanced solid tumor such as melanoma, head and neck, liver or kidney cancer. The gene calls are TRBV4-1 and TRBJ2-1; D is ambiguous. Written as DNA, the CDR3 is TGCGCCAGCAGCCGATACTCAAATGAGCAGTTCTTC. This encodes CASSRYSNEQFF.